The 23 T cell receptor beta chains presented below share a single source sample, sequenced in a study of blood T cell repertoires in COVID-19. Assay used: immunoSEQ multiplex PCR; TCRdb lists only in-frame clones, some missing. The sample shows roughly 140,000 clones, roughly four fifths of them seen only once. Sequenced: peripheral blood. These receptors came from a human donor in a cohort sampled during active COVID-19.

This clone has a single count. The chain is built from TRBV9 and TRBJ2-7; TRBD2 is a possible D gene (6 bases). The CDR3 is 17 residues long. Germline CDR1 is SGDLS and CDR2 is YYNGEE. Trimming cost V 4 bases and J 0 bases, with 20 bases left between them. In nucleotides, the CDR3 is TGTGCCAGCAGCCCGAAGGTAGGGACTGCTATCTCCTACGAGCAGTACTTC. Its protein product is CASSPKVGTAISYEQYF.

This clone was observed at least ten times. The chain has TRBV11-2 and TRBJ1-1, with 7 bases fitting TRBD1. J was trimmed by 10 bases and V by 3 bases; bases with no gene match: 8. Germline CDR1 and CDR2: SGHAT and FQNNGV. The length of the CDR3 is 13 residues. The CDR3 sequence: CASSFADRERAFF. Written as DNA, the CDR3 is TGTGCCAGCAGCTTTGCCGACAGGGAAAGAGCTTTCTTT.

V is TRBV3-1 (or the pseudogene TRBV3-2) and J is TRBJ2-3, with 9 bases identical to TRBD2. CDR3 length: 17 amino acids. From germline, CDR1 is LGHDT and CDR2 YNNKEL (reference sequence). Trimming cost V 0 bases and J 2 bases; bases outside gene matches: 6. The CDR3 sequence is CASSQDPTSGATDTQYF. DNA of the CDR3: TGTGCCAGCAGCCAAGATCCGACTAGCGGAGCCACAGATACGCAGTATTTT.

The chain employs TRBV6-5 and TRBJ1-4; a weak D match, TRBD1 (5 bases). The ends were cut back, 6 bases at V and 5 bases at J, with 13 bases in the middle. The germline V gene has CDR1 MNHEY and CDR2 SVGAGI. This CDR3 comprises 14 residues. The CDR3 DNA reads TGTGCCAGCAGGGCGGCCCGGGGGAATGAAAAACTGTTTTTT. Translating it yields CASRAARGNEKLFF.

This CDR3 is CASSQDGGNQETQYF. DNA of the CDR3: TGTGCCAGCAGCCAAGATGGAGGGAACCAAGAGACCCAGTACTTC. The chain combines TRBV14 with TRBJ2-5; D perhaps matches TRBD2 (6 bases). From germline, CDR1 is SGHDN and CDR2 FVKESK. V was shortened by 0 bases and J by 0 bases, with 8 bases between the two germline ends. This CDR3 region has 15 residues.

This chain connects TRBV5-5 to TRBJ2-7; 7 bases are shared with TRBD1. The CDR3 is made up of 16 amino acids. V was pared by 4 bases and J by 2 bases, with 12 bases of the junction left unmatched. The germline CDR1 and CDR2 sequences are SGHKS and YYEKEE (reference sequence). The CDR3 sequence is CASSPRPVGQAYEQYF. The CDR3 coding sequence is TGTGCCAGCAGCCCGCGACCTGTAGGACAGGCCTACGAGCAGTACTTC.

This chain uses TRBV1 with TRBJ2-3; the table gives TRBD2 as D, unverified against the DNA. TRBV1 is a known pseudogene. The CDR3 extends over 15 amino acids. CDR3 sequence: CTPSGGIDSTDTQYF. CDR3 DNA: TGCACCCCAAGCGGGGGGATTGATAGCACAGATACGCAGTATTTT.

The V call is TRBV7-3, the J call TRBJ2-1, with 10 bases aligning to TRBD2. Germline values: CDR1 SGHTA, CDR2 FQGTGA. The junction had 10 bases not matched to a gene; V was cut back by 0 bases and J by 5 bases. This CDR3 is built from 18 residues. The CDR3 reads CASSLTPTLAGANNEQFF. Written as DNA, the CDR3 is TGTGCCAGCAGCTTAACTCCTACCCTAGCGGGGGCCAACAATGAGCAGTTCTTC.

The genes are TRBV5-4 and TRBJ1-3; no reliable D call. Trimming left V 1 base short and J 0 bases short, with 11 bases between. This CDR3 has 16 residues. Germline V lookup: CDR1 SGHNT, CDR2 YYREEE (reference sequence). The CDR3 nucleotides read TGTGCCAGCAGCTTGCCGGGGTCCACCTCTGGAAACACCATATATTTT. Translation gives CASSLPGSTSGNTIYF.

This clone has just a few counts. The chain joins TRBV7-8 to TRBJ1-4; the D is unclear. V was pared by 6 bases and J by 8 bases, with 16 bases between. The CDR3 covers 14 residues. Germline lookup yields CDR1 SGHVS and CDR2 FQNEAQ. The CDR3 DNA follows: TGTGCCAGCAGACGAGGACGGGTTGGGGAAAAACTGTTTTTT. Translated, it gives CASRRGRVGEKLFF.

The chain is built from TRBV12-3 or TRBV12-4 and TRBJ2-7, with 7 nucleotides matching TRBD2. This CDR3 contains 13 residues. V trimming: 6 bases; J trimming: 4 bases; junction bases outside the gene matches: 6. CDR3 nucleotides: TGTGCCAGCAGCCAACCGGGGGGTTACGAGCAGTACTTC. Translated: CASSQPGGYEQYF.

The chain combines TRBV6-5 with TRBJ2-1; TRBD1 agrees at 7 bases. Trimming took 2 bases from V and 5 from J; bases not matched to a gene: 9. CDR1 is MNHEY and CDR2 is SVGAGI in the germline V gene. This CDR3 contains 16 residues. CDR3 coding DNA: TGTGCCAGCAGTTACCAACAGGGGTACGGGAACAATGAGCAGTTCTTC. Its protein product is CASSYQQGYGNNEQFF.

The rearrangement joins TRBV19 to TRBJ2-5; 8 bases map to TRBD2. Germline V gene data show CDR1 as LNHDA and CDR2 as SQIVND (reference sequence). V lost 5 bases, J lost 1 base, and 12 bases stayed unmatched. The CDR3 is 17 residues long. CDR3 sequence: CASSPTAGGVPQETQYF. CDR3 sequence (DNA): TGTGCCAGTAGTCCTACCGCCGGGGGGGTCCCCCAAGAGACCCAGTACTTC.

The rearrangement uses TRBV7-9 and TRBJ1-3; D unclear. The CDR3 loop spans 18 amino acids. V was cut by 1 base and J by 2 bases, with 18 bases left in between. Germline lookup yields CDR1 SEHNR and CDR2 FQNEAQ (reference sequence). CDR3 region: CASSLELNLYLPGNTIYF. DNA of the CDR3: TGTGCCAGCAGCTTAGAGCTTAATCTGTACCTCCCTGGAAACACCATATATTTT.

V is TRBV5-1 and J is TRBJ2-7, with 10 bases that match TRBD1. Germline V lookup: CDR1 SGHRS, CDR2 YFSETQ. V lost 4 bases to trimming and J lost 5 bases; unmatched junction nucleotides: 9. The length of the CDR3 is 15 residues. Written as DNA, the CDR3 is TGCGCCAGCAGCCTAAGCCGGGACAGGGGCCACGAGCAGTACTTC. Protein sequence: CASSLSRDRGHEQYF.

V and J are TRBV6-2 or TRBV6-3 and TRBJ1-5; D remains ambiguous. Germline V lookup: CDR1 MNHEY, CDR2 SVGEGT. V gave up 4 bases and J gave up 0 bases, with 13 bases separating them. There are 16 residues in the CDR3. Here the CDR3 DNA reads TGTGCCAGCAGTTCCCGGTCGTCACCTAGCAATCAGCCCCAGCATTTT. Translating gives CASSSRSSPSNQPQHF.

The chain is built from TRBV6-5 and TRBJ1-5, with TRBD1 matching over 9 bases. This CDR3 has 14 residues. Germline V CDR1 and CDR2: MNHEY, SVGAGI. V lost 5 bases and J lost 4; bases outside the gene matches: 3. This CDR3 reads CASSKGQGNQPQHF. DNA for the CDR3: TGTGCCAGCAGTAAGGGACAGGGAAATCAGCCCCAGCATTTT.

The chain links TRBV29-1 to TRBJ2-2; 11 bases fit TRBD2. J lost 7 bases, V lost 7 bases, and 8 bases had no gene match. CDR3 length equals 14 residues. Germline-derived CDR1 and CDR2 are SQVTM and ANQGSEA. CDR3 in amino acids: CSADSGGAIGELFF. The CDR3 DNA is TGCAGCGCTGATAGCGGGGGGGCGATCGGGGAGCTGTTTTTT.

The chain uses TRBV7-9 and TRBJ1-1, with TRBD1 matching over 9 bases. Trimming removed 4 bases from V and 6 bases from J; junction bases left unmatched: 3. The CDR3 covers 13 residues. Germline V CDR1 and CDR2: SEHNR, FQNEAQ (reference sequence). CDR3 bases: TGTGCCAGCAGCTCCAGACAGGGGGCTGAAGCTTTCTTT. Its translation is CASSSRQGAEAFF.

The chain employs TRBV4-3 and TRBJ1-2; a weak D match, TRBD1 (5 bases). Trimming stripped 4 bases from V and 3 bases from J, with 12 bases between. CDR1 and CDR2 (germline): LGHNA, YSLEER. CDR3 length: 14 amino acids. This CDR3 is CASSRDQGYYGYTF. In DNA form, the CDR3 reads TGCGCCAGCAGCCGAGACCAGGGATACTATGGCTACACCTTC.

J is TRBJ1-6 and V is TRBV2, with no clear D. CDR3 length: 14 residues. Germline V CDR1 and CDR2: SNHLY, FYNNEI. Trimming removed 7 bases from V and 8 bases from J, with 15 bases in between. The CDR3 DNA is TGTGCCAGCATTCACCTAAGTGAGGATTCACCCCTCCACTTT. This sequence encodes CASIHLSEDSPLHF.

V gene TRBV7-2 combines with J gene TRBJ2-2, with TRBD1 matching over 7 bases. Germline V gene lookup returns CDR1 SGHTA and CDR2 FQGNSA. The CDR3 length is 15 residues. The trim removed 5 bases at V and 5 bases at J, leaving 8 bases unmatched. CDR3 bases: TGTGCCAGCAGCCCACAGGGGCTTAATACCGGGGAGCTGTTTTTT. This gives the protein CASSPQGLNTGELFF.

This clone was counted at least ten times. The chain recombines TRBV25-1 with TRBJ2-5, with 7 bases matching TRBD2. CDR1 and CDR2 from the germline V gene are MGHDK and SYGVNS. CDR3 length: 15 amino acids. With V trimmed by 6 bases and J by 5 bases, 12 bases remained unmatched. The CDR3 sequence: CASSPPSGAGETQYF. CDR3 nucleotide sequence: TGTGCCAGCAGCCCTCCCAGCGGGGCGGGGGAGACCCAGTACTTC.